Below, 2 T cell receptor beta chains from the same sample are listed, as sequenced in a study of chemoradiotherapy in HPV16-positive cancers. The repertoire was sequenced with immunoSEQ multiplex PCR; TCRdb's copy has only in-frame clones and lacks some. The sample has approximately 5,500 clones, around 78% seen once. The sample in question was tumor tissue, obtained from a patient who underwent chemoradiotherapy. All receptors come from a human donor with HPV-associated anogenital cancer.

This CDR3 reads CASSLGGGGTVSYEQYF. CDR3 in DNA: TGCGCCAGCAGCTTGGGTGGCGGGGGGACGGTCTCCTACGAGCAGTACTTC. The chain combines TRBV5-1 with TRBJ2-7; the match to TRBD2 covers 8 bases. Germline CDR1 is SGHRS and CDR2 is YFSETQ. The V and J ends lost 0 bases and 0 bases, in that order; junction bases with no gene match: 8. The length of the CDR3 is 17 residues.

In its sample, this clone was seen a few times. The sample has other DNA sequences that encode this CDR3 too. V gene TRBV5-1 combines with J gene TRBJ2-7, with D possibly TRBD2 on 7 matching bases. Trimming took off 2 bases at V and 2 bases at J, with 14 bases between the two ends. Germline-derived CDR1 and CDR2 are SGHRS and YFSETQ. This CDR3 is 15 amino acids long. CDR3 DNA sequence: TGCGCCAGCAGCTTAGACTTGGGGGGGCCCTACGAGCAGTACTTC. It encodes CASSLDLGGPYEQYF. The full variable domain, in which reference TRBV5-1 and TRBJ2-7 provide the parts outside the CDR3, is KAGVTQTPRYLIKTRGQQVTLSCSPISGHRSVSWYQQTPGQGLQFLFEYFSETQRNKGNFPGRFSGRQFSNSRSEMNVSTLELGDSALYLCASSLDLGGPYEQYFGPGTRLTVT.